This T cell receptor (beta chain) came from a study of blood T cell repertoires in COVID-19 (dated by TCRdb to the early 2020s). Notes on the research overall: Samples from collaborators originated in the United States, Italy and Spain and spanned both the acute and convalescent phases of COVID-19. The material from the prospective study consisted of cDNA or gDNA derived from T cells, B-cell-depleted T cells, or PBMCs. A de-identified subject ID, COVID-19 status, age in years and sex were almost always included in the sample metadata. Where available, HLA class I and class II types were obtained from metadata supplied by the sample provider rather than from assay-based typing. A freely available public database, intended as a resource for researchers studying the immune response to SARS-CoV-2, is where the repertoires were released. The dataset comprised deeply sampled blood TCRbeta repertoires from subjects exposed to, actively infected with, or recovered from COVID-19. The samples were drawn from the first 160 participants of the ongoing ImmuneRACE study and from some 1,300 subjects provided by 6 global collaborators.

TCRbeta CDR3 regions were amplified from genomic DNA by means of the immunoSEQ Assay, a bias-controlled multiplex PCR. On the authors' methods: Within the assay, amplification of reference gene primers was used to estimate how many nucleated cells each sample contained. Sequence reads were collapsed and filtered to measure the absolute abundance of every unique TCRbeta CDR3 rearrangement. For each sample, productive Simpson clonality was calculated as the square root of Simpson's diversity index across productive rearrangements. What TCRdb holds here is the immuneACCESS table cut down to in-frame rearrangements. Part of the clones is not present; checked against another copy, under half of the missing clones reflect an unresolved V gene, and the others are unexplained. That table supplies the V and J calls and clone size; D and trimming were determined from the DNA. The sample table holds about 150,000 clones, of which just over 85% were seen once. Approximately 7% of the sample goes to the ten largest clones.

For CDR1 and CDR2, the germline V gene lists MNHEY and SVGEGT. Inclusive of the bounding cysteine and phenylalanine, the CDR3 is 17 residues long. The sequence is cut down to CDR3 DNA, 51 bases in frame from base 1. V trim: 2 bases; J trim: 1 base; unmatched bases: 7. The collaborating institutions used their own protocols to collect whole blood in K2EDTA tubes. For TCRbeta analysis, collaborators shipped samples as frozen whole blood, isolated PBMCs, or DNA extracted from either of those sample types. Concerning this clone itself: The specificity of this receptor is unknown. There are no base qualities to consult, and no much larger clone falls within one base.

Study-level results and caveats: How much clinical and demographic metadata was included differed by source and by participant, and the metadata was provided uncurated.

Recombination connected TRBV6-2 or TRBV6-3 to TRBJ2-7; TRBD2 aligns with 11 central bases. The receptor was isolated from a man between 50 and 59 years old with active or convalescent COVID-19. Sequencing was performed on peripheral blood. The DNA sequence is given as TGTGCCAGCAGTTACCTTAGCGGGAGGGCCGGGTCCTACGAGCAGTACTTC. Its protein product is CASSYLSGRAGSYEQYF.